One sample yielded the 8 T cell receptor beta chains listed below, sequenced in a study of CD8+ T cells in alopecia areata. Reverse transcription of extracted RNA yielded cDNA, which provided the sequencing template. Produced via immunoSEQ multiplex PCR; TCRdb's table is partial and in-frame only. The data contain approximately 100,000 clones, around 50% of them singletons. Sequencing was done on a sample of CD4+ T cells sorted from blood. The source of these receptors is a human donor in good health.

The CDR3 spells CASSSQGYEQYF. CDR3 DNA: TGTGCCAGCAGCTCTCAGGGCTACGAGCAGTACTTC. V usage is TRBV11-2 and J usage is TRBJ2-7; tentatively, D is TRBD1 (5 bases). CDR3 length: 12 amino acids. The ends were cut back, 4 bases at V and 3 bases at J, with 7 bases in the middle. Germline V gene lookup returns CDR1 SGHAT and CDR2 FQNNGV.

J is TRBJ2-4 and V is TRBV9, with 11 nucleotides matching TRBD1. The V gene's germline CDR1 is SGDLS and CDR2 YYNGEE. Unmatched junction bases numbered 7, after V lost 2 bases and J lost 9 bases. This CDR3 contains 15 residues. CDR3 residues: CASSVGTGGNSIQYF. DNA of the CDR3: TGTGCCAGCAGCGTCGGGACAGGGGGTAACAGCATTCAGTACTTC.

This clone was counted only a few times. The V gene is TRBV21-1, the J gene TRBJ1-6. TRBV21-1 is a recognized pseudogene. The CDR3 covers 14 residues. CDR3 protein: CASSKLWGDSPLHF. The CDR3, as DNA: TGTGCCAGCAGCAAATTGTGGGGGGATTCACCCCTCCACTTT.

In this sample, this clone is medium-sized. CDR3 in amino acids: CASSPRGGDTEAFF. Here the CDR3 DNA reads TGTGCCAGCAGCCCCCGGGGGGGCGACACTGAAGCTTTCTTT. J is TRBJ1-1 and V is TRBV7-9, with D perhaps matching TRBD1 (6 bases). The germline V and J ends were trimmed by 5 bases and 3 bases, with 13 bases remaining between them. Germline lookup yields CDR1 SEHNR and CDR2 FQNEAQ (reference sequence). The CDR3 covers 14 residues.

J is TRBJ2-1 and V is TRBV5-1; a possible D gene is TRBD2 (5 bases). The germline V gene has CDR1 SGHRS and CDR2 YFSETQ. Trimming stripped 4 bases from V and 0 bases from J, with 14 bases between. The CDR3 is made up of 16 amino acids. Here the CDR3 reads CASSHRAGLSYNEQFF. The CDR3 DNA reads TGCGCCAGCAGCCACCGGGCGGGTCTCTCCTACAATGAGCAGTTCTTC. The whole variable domain, filled in from reference TRBV5-1 and TRBJ2-1, reads KAGVTQTPRYLIKTRGQQVTLSCSPISGHRSVSWYQQTPGQGLQFLFEYFSETQRNKGNFPGRFSGRQFSNSRSEMNVSTLELGDSALYLCASSHRAGLSYNEQFFGPGTRLTVL.

The rearrangement uses TRBV18 and TRBJ2-1; 8 nucleotides agree with TRBD1. The V and J ends lost 3 bases and 4 bases, in that order; junction bases with no gene match: 5. This CDR3 contains 15 residues. CDR1 and CDR2 from the germline V gene are KGHSH and LQKENI. CDR3 in DNA: TGTGCCAGCTCACCTCTCGGACAGGGTTACAATGAGCAGTTCTTC. Translating it yields CASSPLGQGYNEQFF.

This chain joins TRBV29-1 and TRBJ2-3, with 10 bases that match TRBD2. This CDR3 contains 18 residues. The V gene end was trimmed by 6 bases and the J gene end by 9 bases; junction bases not matched to a gene: 24. The germline V gene has CDR1 SQVTM and CDR2 ANQGSEA. DNA of the CDR3: TGCAGCGTGAACGGACTAGCGGTACGGTCACCCCTAACCACCACGCAGTATTTT. Translating it yields CSVNGLAVRSPLTTTQYF.

Only a few counts were recorded for this clone. V gene TRBV10-3 combines with J gene TRBJ2-7; D gene unclear. The germline V gene has CDR1 ENHRY and CDR2 SYGVKD. The germline V and J ends were trimmed by 10 bases and 6 bases, with 13 bases remaining between them. CDR3 length: 11 residues. This CDR3 is CATLQTIEQYF. The CDR3 nucleotides are TGTGCCACCCTCCAGACGATCGAGCAGTACTTC.